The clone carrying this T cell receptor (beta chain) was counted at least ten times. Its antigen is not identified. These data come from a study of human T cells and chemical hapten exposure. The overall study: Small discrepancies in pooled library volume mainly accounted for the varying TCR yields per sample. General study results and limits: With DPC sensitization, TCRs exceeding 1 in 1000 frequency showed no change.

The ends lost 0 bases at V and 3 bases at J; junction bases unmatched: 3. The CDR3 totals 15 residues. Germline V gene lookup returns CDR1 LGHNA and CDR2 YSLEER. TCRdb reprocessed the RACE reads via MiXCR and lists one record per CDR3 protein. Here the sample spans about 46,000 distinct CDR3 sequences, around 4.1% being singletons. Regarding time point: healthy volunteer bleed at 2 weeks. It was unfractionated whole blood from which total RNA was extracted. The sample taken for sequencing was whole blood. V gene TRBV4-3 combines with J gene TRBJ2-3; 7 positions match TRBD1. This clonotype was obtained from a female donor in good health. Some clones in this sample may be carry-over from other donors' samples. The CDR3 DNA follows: TGCGCCAGCAGCCAAGACACAGGGGAAACAGATACGCAGTATTTT. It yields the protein CASSQDTGETDTQYF.